A single T cell receptor beta chain is shown here with its context. Its antigen specificity is not known. No base quality information exists; no much larger clone differs at one position. Collaborating institutions collected whole blood in K2EDTA tubes following their own protocols. Collaborator samples were shipped for TCRbeta analysis as frozen whole blood, isolated PBMCs, or DNA extracted from either sample type. The data stem from a study of blood T cell repertoires in COVID-19 (dated by TCRdb to about 2020). Background on the whole study: Samples from collaborators originated in the United States, Italy and Spain and spanned both the acute and convalescent phases of COVID-19. The prospective study material was composed of cDNA or gDNA derived from T cells, B-cell-depleted T cells, or PBMCs. Deeply sampled blood TCRbeta repertoires from subjects exposed to, actively infected with, or recovered from COVID-19 were included in the dataset. The repertoires were released in a freely available public database meant as a resource for research on the immune response to SARS-CoV-2. The samples were drawn from two sources: the first 160 participants of the ongoing ImmuneRACE study, and 950 to 1,500 subjects contributed by 6 global collaborators. Nearly every sample came with metadata listing a de-identified subject ID, COVID-19 status, age in years and sex. Where available, HLA class I and class II types were taken from metadata supplied by the sample provider and were not determined by assay-based typing.

TCRbeta CDR3 regions were amplified from genomic DNA using the immunoSEQ Assay, a bias-controlled multiplex PCR. From the authors' description of their analysis: The number of nucleated cells in each sample was estimated by amplification of reference gene primers within the assay. Sequence reads were collapsed and filtered to measure the absolute abundance of every unique TCRbeta CDR3 rearrangement. For each sample, productive Simpson clonality was calculated by taking the square root of Simpson's diversity index across productive rearrangements. TCRdb carries this immuneACCESS record with in-frame sequences only. Its versions omit some clonotypes, under half of them owing to an unresolved V gene in the studies checked, with the rest unexplained. The V and J calls and clone size come from that table; D and trimming were worked out from the DNA. Within this sample are roughly 160,000 clones, with 90% to 95% of them counted one time only. Jointly, the top ten make up 0.45% to 0.65% of the sample.

The germline V gene encodes CDR1 SEHNR and CDR2 FQNEAQ (reference sequence). Its CDR3 holds 12 amino acids, cysteine through phenylalanine. The DNA shown is the 36-base CDR3, in frame from base 1. Ends trimmed: V by 4 bases, J by 9 bases; bases unmatched to a gene: 5. The research as a whole found: Clinical and demographic metadata were provided uncurated, with the amount varying by source and participant.

What was sequenced was peripheral blood. The clonotype comes from a man in his forties or fifties with acute or convalescent COVID-19. Rearrangement joined TRBV7-9 to TRBJ1-1; 7 of the junction bases match TRBD1. For the CDR3, the sequence is CASSSGQSQAFF. The nucleotide sequence reads TGTGCCAGCAGCTCGGGACAGTCCCAAGCTTTCTTT. The reference TRBV7-9 and TRBJ1-1 proteins fill in what lies around the CDR3, so the full variable domain reads DTGVSQNPRHKITKRGQNVTFRCDPISEHNRLYWYRQTLGQGPEFLTYFQNEAQLEKSRLLSDRFSAERPKGSFSTLEIQRTEQGDSAMYLCASSSGQSQAFFGQGTRLTVV.